What follows describes a single T cell receptor beta chain. This sample stems from a study of blood T cells in healthy people across ages. Together with a sample-barcoded 5' primer, a J-beta primer mix was included in a second PCR lasting 7 to 11 cycles. Researchers report that a template-switch adaptor with 12 random nucleotides tagged each cDNA molecule. Sequencing recovered at least 2.5 million CDR3-containing paired-end reads from each sample. TCRdb reprocessed the 5' RACE reads via MiXCR and lists one record per CDR3 protein. Among 800,000 to 950,000 distinct CDR3 sequences listed, around 48% were seen once. The length of the CDR3 is 13 residues. From germline, CDR1 is GTSNPN and CDR2 SVGIG (reference sequence). Trimming shortened V by 0 bases and J by 10 bases, and 13 bases separated the two germline ends.

The chain recombines TRBV30 with TRBJ2-1; D ambiguous. This sequence was found in a man aged 25-40 years in good health. The sequencing input was blood. The CDR3 sequence is CAWSVSRSGEQFF. The DNA of the CDR3 is TGTGCCTGGAGTGTATCACGCTCCGGGGAGCAGTTCTTC.